Many counts were recorded for the clone carrying this TCR beta chain. Its cognate antigen is unknown. These data belong to a study of naive and memory T cell subsets. An equimolar mix of two oligonucleotides served as the beta constant-region primer for TRBC1 and TRBC2. The ligated cDNA underwent four PCR rounds using SP2 and nested alpha and beta constant-region primers. Each CDR3 protein is one row after TCRdb ran MiXCR on the UMI-ligation and nested PCR reads. The table lists about 22,000 distinct CDR3 sequences, roughly 9.1% of them singletons. Cells stained for CD3, CD4, CD8, CD45RA and CD27 were sorted into four subsets. The CDR3 has 14 residues. Germline trimming cut 9 bases from V and 7 bases from J; bases unmatched to any gene: 6. Germline lookup yields CDR1 SNHLY and CDR2 FYNNEI. Study observations and caveats: No ground truth validated the naive and memory repertoire findings.

The clonotype originates from a human donor in good health. V is TRBV2 and J is TRBJ2-1; TRBD2 matches at 13 bases. Material for sequencing was central memory CD8+ T cells from blood. The CDR3 here is CASKTSGRLNEQFF. The CDR3 nucleotides read TGTGCCAGTAAGACTAGCGGGAGGTTAAATGAGCAGTTCTTC.